This TCR beta chain was found in a study of memory CD8 T cells in hepatitis C reinfection. Study in general: Samples late or after reinfection came 12 to 24 weeks post-detection.

The CDR3 length is 13 residues. Germline V gene sequence: CDR1 MNHNS, CDR2 SASEGT. The V and J ends lost 4 bases and 4 bases respectively, with 8 bases between them. Produced via immunoSEQ multiplex PCR; TCRdb's table is partial and in-frame only. This sample has 45,000 to 50,000 clones, with 89% found just once. Regarding time point: late/post reinfection, 12 to 24 weeks after detection. TCR sequencing was done directly ex vivo on sorted cells, without expansion in vitro. A couple of donors provided sorted CD3+ CD8+ CD45RO- naive CD8 T cells at all three reinfection time points. V and J are TRBV6-1 and TRBJ2-1, with D uncertain. The receptor comes from a man younger than 35 with hepatitis C virus infection. Sequencing was done on a sample of naive CD8+ T cells sorted from blood. The CDR3 protein is CASSGQLYNEQFF. As DNA, the CDR3 is TGTGCCAGCAGTGGACAACTTTACAATGAGCAGTTCTTC.